These T cell receptor beta chains were read from a single sample in a study of T-cell reconstitution after alpha-beta-depleted transplantation in children. Each CDR3 protein gets one entry after TCRdb re-called the PCR reads with MiXCR. The sample consists of 530,000 or so distinct CDR3 sequences, about a quarter of them appearing once. The sample was PBMCs, taken before TCRalphabeta/CD19-depleted stem cell transplant. The receptors were gathered from a boy in the first two years of life with Wiskott-Aldrich syndrome, due to receive a stem cell transplant. CDR3s leave out the opening cysteine and the closing phenylalanine or tryptophan. Fields, in order: CDR3 length, V gene, CDR3 protein.

CDR3 length: 13
V gene: TRBV5-1
CDR3 protein: ASSLESGRSTEAF

CDR3 length: 14
V gene: TRBV5-1
CDR3 protein: ASSWTPVATNEKLF

CDR3 length: 9
V gene: TRBV29-1
CDR3 protein: SVGWVHEQY

CDR3 length: 15
V gene: TRBV5-1
CDR3 protein: ASSEGLAGGLTGELF

CDR3 length: 10
V gene: TRBV20-1
CDR3 protein: SGDRGSYEQY

CDR3 length: 11
V gene: TRBV6-4
CDR3 protein: ASSDKTANEQF

CDR3 length: 11
V gene: TRBV5-1
CDR3 protein: ASSSAGEETQY

CDR3 length: 12
V gene: TRBV7-2
CDR3 protein: ASSLGITVGEQF

CDR3 length: 11
V gene: TRBV7-9
CDR3 protein: ASIGQDNYGYT

CDR3 length: 14
V gene: TRBV28
CDR3 protein: ASSFYRQGGDIEQY

CDR3 length: 10
V gene: TRBV10-3
CDR3 protein: AIRTGATEAF

CDR3 length: 12
V gene: TRBV3-1
CDR3 protein: ASSPTGGDQPQH

CDR3 length: 13
V gene: TRBV4-2
CDR3 protein: ASSQGLAIGHEQF